These T cell receptor beta chains were read from a single sample in a study of blood T cell repertoires in COVID-19. Clones were read by immunoSEQ multiplex PCR, and TCRdb kept only the in-frame ones, dropping some. In the table there are 45,000 to 70,000 clones, approximately 89% of which are singletons. Material for sequencing was peripheral blood. The source is a woman between 55 and 75 years old with active COVID-19. Both conserved end residues are part of each CDR3. D genes are given only for firm matches. Some rows mark clone size as missing; the rest say once, few, many or name a class of expanded clone.

DNA: TGTGCCAGCAGCCAACATCCGGCTAGCGGTGGGTATTTT; CDR3: CASSQHPASGGYF; V: TRBV3-1/TRBV3-2; size: -; J: TRBJ2-3; D: TRBD2
DNA: TGCGCCAGCAGCGGGGGGACAGGGGAGTACGAGCAGTACTTC; CDR3: CASSGGTGEYEQYF; V: TRBV5-1; size: -; J: TRBJ2-7; D: TRBD1
DNA: TGTGCCAGCAGCTTGACTATCCGAACACTAAAATACGTCGTGTCGCAGTATTTT; CDR3: CASSLTIRTLKYVVSQYF; V: TRBV5-4; size: -; J: TRBJ2-3; D: -
DNA: TGTGCCAGCAGCTTAGTGCAGGGGTTAGCCAAAAACATTCAGTACTTC; CDR3: CASSLVQGLAKNIQYF; V: TRBV7-8; size: -; J: TRBJ2-4; D: -
DNA: TGTGCCAGCAGCCCGGGGAGTCAGGAATATGGCTACACCTTC; CDR3: CASSPGSQEYGYTF; V: TRBV7-3; size: -; J: TRBJ1-2; D: -
DNA: TGTGCCAGCAGGCGCGGCCAGGGTAACACTGAAGCTTTCTTT; CDR3: CASRRGQGNTEAFF; V: TRBV6-5; size: -; J: TRBJ1-1; D: -
DNA: TGCGCCAGCAGCTTGAAGCTAGCGGGTGAGCAGTTCTTC; CDR3: CASSLKLAGEQFF; V: TRBV5-1; size: -; J: TRBJ2-1; D: TRBD2
DNA: TGCAGCGTAATAACAGGGAACGCTGAAGCTTTCTTT; CDR3: CSVITGNAEAFF; V: TRBV29-1; size: -; J: TRBJ1-1; D: -
DNA: TGTGCCAGCGGCAGCCCGGGGGGTGGCAATGAGCAGTTCTTC; CDR3: CASGSPGGGNEQFF; V: TRBV6-1; size: -; J: TRBJ2-1; D: TRBD2
DNA: TGTGCCAGCAGTCCCCAGGGTCGGACTAATGAAAAACTGTTTTTT; CDR3: CASSPQGRTNEKLFF; V: TRBV27; size: -; J: TRBJ1-4; D: -
DNA: TGCAGCGTTCACAACGGGGGCATTCAGTACTTC; CDR3: CSVHNGGIQYF; V: TRBV29-1; size: -; J: TRBJ2-4; D: -
DNA: TGCAGCGTTGGACAGGCCTACGAGCAGTACTTC; CDR3: CSVGQAYEQYF; V: TRBV29-1; size: -; J: TRBJ2-7; D: -
DNA: TGCGCCAGCAGCCAAGAGAGGGACAGGGGGAACACTGAAGCTTTCTTT; CDR3: CASSQERDRGNTEAFF; V: TRBV4-3; size: -; J: TRBJ1-1; D: TRBD1
DNA: TGTGCCAGCAGCTTAGCTAGCGGGGGGGCCTACGAGCAGTACTTC; CDR3: CASSLASGGAYEQYF; V: TRBV7-2; size: -; J: TRBJ2-7; D: TRBD2
DNA: TGTGCCAGCAGCCAACCAGGGACACCGAGAAACACTGAAGCTTTCTTT; CDR3: CASSQPGTPRNTEAFF; V: TRBV3-1/TRBV3-2; size: -; J: TRBJ1-1; D: -
DNA: TGCAGCGTTGAAGAGGACAGGGGGCAGCCCCAGCATTTT; CDR3: CSVEEDRGQPQHF; V: TRBV29-1; size: -; J: TRBJ1-5; D: TRBD1
DNA: TGTGCCTCCTGCCTGGTACTAGCGGGGGGATACGAGCAGTACTTC; CDR3: CASCLVLAGGYEQYF; V: TRBV6-5; size: -; J: TRBJ2-7; D: TRBD2
DNA: TGTGCCAGCAGTGAACTAGCGGGGGGAGACACCGGGGAGCTGTTTTTT; CDR3: CASSELAGGDTGELFF; V: TRBV25-1; size: -; J: TRBJ2-2; D: TRBD2
DNA: TGTGCCAGCAGCCAAGATAGTGACAGGGGCATCTACGAGCAGTACTTC; CDR3: CASSQDSDRGIYEQYF; V: TRBV14; size: -; J: TRBJ2-7; D: TRBD1
DNA: TGTGCCAGCAGTTACCCCTGGACAGGGGCACAGCCCCAGCATTTT; CDR3: CASSYPWTGAQPQHF; V: TRBV6-2/TRBV6-3; size: -; J: TRBJ1-5; D: TRBD1
DNA: TGTGCCAGCAGCTCCTCCCGACTAGCGGGGGGGAATGAGCAGTTCTTC; CDR3: CASSSSRLAGGNEQFF; V: TRBV7-8; size: -; J: TRBJ2-1; D: TRBD2
DNA: TGTGCCAGCAGCGACGGACTAGCGGGGGGGTATACAATGATGGTTGAGCAGTTCTTC; CDR3: CASSDGLAGGYTMMVEQFF; V: TRBV2; size: -; J: TRBJ2-1; D: TRBD2
DNA: TGCGCCAGCAGGGGACAGGGGGCGAACAATGAGCAGTTCTTC; CDR3: CASRGQGANNEQFF; V: TRBV23-1; size: -; J: TRBJ2-1; D: TRBD1
DNA: TGTGCCAGCAGTGAAGACAGGGGGCTGGGTGGCTACACCTTC; CDR3: CASSEDRGLGGYTF; V: TRBV6-1; size: -; J: TRBJ1-2; D: TRBD1
DNA: TGCGCCAGCAGCGTTCTTCAGGGGGATACGCAGTATTTT; CDR3: CASSVLQGDTQYF; V: TRBV5-1; size: -; J: TRBJ2-3; D: -
DNA: TGTGCCAGCAGTGAGGGGGCCAGGGTGAACACTGAAGCTTTCTTT; CDR3: CASSEGARVNTEAFF; V: TRBV2; size: -; J: TRBJ1-1; D: -
DNA: TGTGCCAGCAGCTTACAGGCCTTTGCCTCTGGGGCCAACGTCCTGACTTTC; CDR3: CASSLQAFASGANVLTF; V: TRBV7-3; size: -; J: TRBJ2-6; D: -
DNA: TGTGCCAGCAGCCAAGGTAAGCGGGGCTTCCAAGAGACCCAGTACTTC; CDR3: CASSQGKRGFQETQYF; V: TRBV3-1/TRBV3-2; size: -; J: TRBJ2-5; D: TRBD2
DNA: TGCAGCGTCCTGGACAGGGGACATGCCTACGAGCAGTACTTC; CDR3: CSVLDRGHAYEQYF; V: TRBV29-1; size: -; J: TRBJ2-7; D: TRBD1
DNA: TGTGCCAGCAGCAGAGGACAGGACTACGAGCAGTACTTC; CDR3: CASSRGQDYEQYF; V: TRBV7-3; size: -; J: TRBJ2-7; D: TRBD1
DNA: TGTGCCAGCAGCGCCGACGGGACACTATATGCAGATACGCAGTATTTT; CDR3: CASSADGTLYADTQYF; V: TRBV3-1/TRBV3-2; size: -; J: TRBJ2-3; D: -
DNA: TGTGCCAGCTTGGGGACAGGGGAAACTGAAGCTTTCTTT; CDR3: CASLGTGETEAFF; V: TRBV27; size: -; J: TRBJ1-1; D: TRBD1
DNA: TGTGCCAGCAGCTTAGTAACCGAACCGAGCTCCTACGAGCAGTACTTC; CDR3: CASSLVTEPSSYEQYF; V: TRBV7-9; size: -; J: TRBJ2-7; D: -
DNA: TGTGCCAGCAGTGAAGGATATAAAGGGGGCGGGCAGCCCCAGCATTTT; CDR3: CASSEGYKGGGQPQHF; V: TRBV6-1; size: -; J: TRBJ1-5; D: TRBD1
DNA: TGTGCCATCAGTGAGTCGCCCAGGGCGAACACTGAAGCTTTCTTT; CDR3: CAISESPRANTEAFF; V: TRBV10-3; size: -; J: TRBJ1-1; D: -
DNA: TGTGCTAGTGGTTTGGGAACAGGGGGCAACACTGAAGCTTTCTTT; CDR3: CASGLGTGGNTEAFF; V: TRBV12-5; size: -; J: TRBJ1-1; D: TRBD1
DNA: TGTGCCAGCAGTCCGGCAGGCCTTCTGGGGGCCAACGTCCTGACTTTC; CDR3: CASSPAGLLGANVLTF; V: TRBV27; size: -; J: TRBJ2-6; D: -
DNA: TGTGCCAGCAGCCAGGCAGCGGGGGGGCCGTTCGAGCAGTACTTC; CDR3: CASSQAAGGPFEQYF; V: TRBV7-6; size: -; J: TRBJ2-7; D: TRBD2
DNA: TGCGCCAGCAGCTTGACAGGACCCGTGGGTTACAATGAGCAGTTCTTC; CDR3: CASSLTGPVGYNEQFF; V: TRBV5-1; size: -; J: TRBJ2-1; D: -
DNA: TGTGCCAGCAAGGAAGGCGGGGGGTACAGTAATGAGCAGTTCTTC; CDR3: CASKEGGGYSNEQFF; V: TRBV6-5; size: once; J: TRBJ2-1; D: TRBD2
DNA: TGCGCCAGCAGCTTACAGGGGAACACCGGGGAGCTGTTTTTT; CDR3: CASSLQGNTGELFF; V: TRBV5-1; size: -; J: TRBJ2-2; D: -
DNA: TGCGCCAGCAGCTCCGGTGTCTCGGGGACAGATACGCAGTATTTT; CDR3: CASSSGVSGTDTQYF; V: TRBV5-1; size: -; J: TRBJ2-3; D: -
DNA: TGTGCCAGCAGTTTGGAGGGTCAGGGTAGTTTCTATGGCTACACCTTC; CDR3: CASSLEGQGSFYGYTF; V: TRBV27; size: -; J: TRBJ1-2; D: -
DNA: TGTGCCAGCAGTTATTTCGAGCAACAGGCTATAAACACTGAAGCTTTCTTT; CDR3: CASSYFEQQAINTEAFF; V: TRBV2; size: -; J: TRBJ1-1; D: -
DNA: TGTGCCAGCAGCTTGGTGGCAGGGCCCGGGGAGCTGTTTTTT; CDR3: CASSLVAGPGELFF; V: TRBV5-6; size: -; J: TRBJ2-2; D: -
DNA: TGTGCCATCAGGGACAGGGGCACAGATACGCAGTATTTT; CDR3: CAIRDRGTDTQYF; V: TRBV10-3; size: -; J: TRBJ2-3; D: TRBD1
DNA: TGTGCCAGCAGCTTATCAGGGTCCCCCTACGAGCAGTACTTC; CDR3: CASSLSGSPYEQYF; V: TRBV13; size: -; J: TRBJ2-7; D: -
DNA: TGTGCCAGTAGCTCGGGACAGATTACCTACGAGCAGTACTTC; CDR3: CASSSGQITYEQYF; V: TRBV19; size: -; J: TRBJ2-7; D: TRBD1
DNA: TGTGCCAGCAGTCAGACAGAACGCCAGCCCCAGCATTTT; CDR3: CASSQTERQPQHF; V: TRBV7-2; size: -; J: TRBJ1-5; D: -
DNA: TGCGCCAGCAGCCGGAGTCGGACTAGGTCAAACTATGGCTACACCTTC; CDR3: CASSRSRTRSNYGYTF; V: TRBV4-3; size: once; J: TRBJ1-2; D: -
DNA: TGTGCCACCAGCAGGGGAGACAGGGAGGCCGGGGAGCTGTTTTTT; CDR3: CATSRGDREAGELFF; V: TRBV15; size: -; J: TRBJ2-2; D: -
DNA: TGTGCCAGCAGGGTAAGACAGGGGGGCTCCTATAATTCACCCCTCCACTTT; CDR3: CASRVRQGGSYNSPLHF; V: TRBV13; size: -; J: TRBJ1-6; D: TRBD1
DNA: TGTGCCAGCACCCGGGGCGGGGGCTCTGGGGCCAACGTCCTGACTTTC; CDR3: CASTRGGGSGANVLTF; V: TRBV2; size: -; J: TRBJ2-6; D: TRBD2
DNA: TGTGCCAGCTCACCATTGGGCACGATGTCACCCCTCCACTTT; CDR3: CASSPLGTMSPLHF; V: TRBV18; size: once; J: TRBJ1-6; D: -
DNA: TGTGCCAGCTCACCCGGACAGGGCCCCGCAACTAATGAAAAACTGTTTTTT; CDR3: CASSPGQGPATNEKLFF; V: TRBV18; size: -; J: TRBJ1-4; D: TRBD1
DNA: TGTGCCACCAGCAGAGATCCGCTCGATTCGCTTCTAAGCAATCAGCCCCAGCATTTT; CDR3: CATSRDPLDSLLSNQPQHF; V: TRBV15; size: -; J: TRBJ1-5; D: -
DNA: TGTGCCAGCAGCATGAGCGGGGGGGCGAAGGGAGAGACCCAGTACTTC; CDR3: CASSMSGGAKGETQYF; V: TRBV7-2; size: -; J: TRBJ2-5; D: TRBD2